The present T cell receptor beta chain was sequenced within a study of T cells in Graves' hyperthyroidism and ophthalmopathy. Whole-study results and caveats: In blood, most of the thyroid clonotypes expanded above 0.001 were also present.

Researchers took RNA transcripts and amplified the TCR beta CDR3 regions from them. The HTBI primer set was used in a first-round RT-PCR of the TCR CDR3. TCRdb re-called the multiplex PCR reads through MiXCR, storing one row per CDR3 protein. The sample lists 550,000 to 850,000 distinct CDR3 sequences; around 20% were seen once. This clonotype was seen a few times. Its specificity is not known. Trimming left V 3 bases short and J 6 bases short, with 13 bases between. Germline CDR1 and CDR2: SGDLS and YYNGEE. This CDR3 is 15 amino acids long. Sequences were obtained from blood. The chain employs TRBV9 and TRBJ1-6; tentative D call: TRBD1 (5 bases). This receptor was taken from a woman between 45 and 60 years old with Graves' hyperthyroidism that later progressed to Graves' ophthalmopathy. The CDR3, as DNA: TGTGCCAGCAGCGCCTGGGGCAGTTTTAATTCACCCCTCCACTTT. Encoded protein: CASSAWGSFNSPLHF.